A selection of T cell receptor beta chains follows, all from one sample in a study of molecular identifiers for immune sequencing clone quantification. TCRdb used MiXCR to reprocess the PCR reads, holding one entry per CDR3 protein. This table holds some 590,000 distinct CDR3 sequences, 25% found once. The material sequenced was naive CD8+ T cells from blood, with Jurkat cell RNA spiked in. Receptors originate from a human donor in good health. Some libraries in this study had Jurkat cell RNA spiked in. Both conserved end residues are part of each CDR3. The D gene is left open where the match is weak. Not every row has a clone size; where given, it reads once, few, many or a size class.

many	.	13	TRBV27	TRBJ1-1	CASSTVMNTEAFF	TGTGCCAGCTCGACAGTCATGAACACTGAAGCTTTCTTT
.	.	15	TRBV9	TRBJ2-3	CASSSGGGKGDTQYF	TGTGCCAGCAGCTCTGGTGGGGGCAAGGGGGATACGCAGTATTTT
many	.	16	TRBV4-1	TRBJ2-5	CASSQDLGQQTETQYF	TGCGCCAGCAGCCAAGATCTAGGACAGCAAACAGAGACCCAGTACTTC
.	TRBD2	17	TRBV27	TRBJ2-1	CASSGLAGLSSYNEQFF	TGTGCCAGCAGTGGACTAGCGGGGCTGAGCTCCTACAATGAGCAGTTCTTC
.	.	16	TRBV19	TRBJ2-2	CASSMAGGLNTGELFF	TGTGCCAGTAGTATGGCCGGGGGCTTGAACACCGGGGAGCTGTTTTTT
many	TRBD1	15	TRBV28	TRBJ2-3	CASSLRGRGTDTQYF	TGTGCCAGCAGTTTGAGGGGGCGCGGCACAGATACGCAGTATTTT
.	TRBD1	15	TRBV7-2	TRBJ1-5	CASSYETGGFQPQHF	TGTGCCAGCAGCTACGAGACAGGGGGTTTTCAGCCCCAGCATTTT
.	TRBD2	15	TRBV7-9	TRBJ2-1	CASSATSDPYNEQFF	TGTGCCAGCAGCGCGACTAGCGACCCCTACAATGAGCAGTTCTTC
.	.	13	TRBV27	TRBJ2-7	CASSFGVTYEQYF	TGTGCCAGCAGTTTTGGGGTGACCTACGAGCAGTACTTC
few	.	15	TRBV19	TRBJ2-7	CASSAGSGPTYEQYF	TGTGCCAGTAGTGCGGGGAGCGGTCCGACCTACGAGCAGTACTTC
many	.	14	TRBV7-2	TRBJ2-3	CASSSWAGTDTQYF	TGTGCCAGCAGCTCCTGGGCGGGCACAGATACGCAGTATTTT
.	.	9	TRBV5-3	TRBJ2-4	CASSLLFAF	TGTGCCAGCAGCTTATTATTTGCTTTC
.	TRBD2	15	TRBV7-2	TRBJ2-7	CASSRETSGFYEQYF	TGTGCCAGCAGCCGAGAAACTAGCGGCTTCTACGAGCAGTACTTC
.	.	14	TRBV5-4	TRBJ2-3	CASSSPPTLDTQYF	TGTGCCAGCAGCTCGCCGCCCACACTAGATACGCAGTATTTT
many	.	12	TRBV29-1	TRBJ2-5	CSVEVSQETQYF	TGCAGCGTTGAAGTTAGCCAAGAGACCCAGTACTTC